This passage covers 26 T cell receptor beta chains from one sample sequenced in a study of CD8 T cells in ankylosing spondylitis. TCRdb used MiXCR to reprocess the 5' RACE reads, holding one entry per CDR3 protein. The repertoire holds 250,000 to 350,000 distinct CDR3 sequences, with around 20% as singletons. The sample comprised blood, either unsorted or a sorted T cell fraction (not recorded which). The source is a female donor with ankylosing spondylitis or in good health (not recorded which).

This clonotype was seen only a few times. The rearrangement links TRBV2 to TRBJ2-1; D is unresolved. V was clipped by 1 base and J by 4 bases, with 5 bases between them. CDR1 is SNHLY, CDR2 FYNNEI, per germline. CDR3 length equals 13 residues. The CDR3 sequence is CASSEGLYNEQFF. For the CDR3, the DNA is TGTGCCAGCAGTGAAGGCCTTTACAATGAGCAGTTCTTC.

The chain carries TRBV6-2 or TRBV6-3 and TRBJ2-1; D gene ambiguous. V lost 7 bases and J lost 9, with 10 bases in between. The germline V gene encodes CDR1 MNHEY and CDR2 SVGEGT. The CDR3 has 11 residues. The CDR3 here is CASTSSSEQFF. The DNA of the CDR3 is TGTGCCAGCACCTCAAGCAGTGAGCAGTTCTTC.

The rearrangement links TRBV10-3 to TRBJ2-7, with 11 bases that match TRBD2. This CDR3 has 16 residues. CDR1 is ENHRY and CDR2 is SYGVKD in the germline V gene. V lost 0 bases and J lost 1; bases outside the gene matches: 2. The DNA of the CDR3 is TGTGCCATCAGTGAGTCGACTAGCGGGAATTCCTACGAGCAGTACTTC. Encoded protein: CAISESTSGNSYEQYF.

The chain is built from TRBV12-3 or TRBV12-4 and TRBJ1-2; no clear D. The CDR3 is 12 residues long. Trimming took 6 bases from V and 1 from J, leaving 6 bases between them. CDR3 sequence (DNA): TGTGCCAGCAGGGACGGTAACTATGGCTACACCTTC. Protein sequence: CASRDGNYGYTF.

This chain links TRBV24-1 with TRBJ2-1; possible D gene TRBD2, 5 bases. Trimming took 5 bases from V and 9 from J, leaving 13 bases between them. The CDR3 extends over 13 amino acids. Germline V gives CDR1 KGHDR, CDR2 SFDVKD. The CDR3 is CATSGGRRSEQFF. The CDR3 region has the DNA TGTGCCACCAGTGGAGGGAGACGGAGTGAGCAGTTCTTC.

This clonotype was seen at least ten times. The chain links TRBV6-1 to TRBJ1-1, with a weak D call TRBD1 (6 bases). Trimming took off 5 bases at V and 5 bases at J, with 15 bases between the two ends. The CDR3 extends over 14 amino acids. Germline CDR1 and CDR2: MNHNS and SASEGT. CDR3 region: CASSIRGTGTEAFF. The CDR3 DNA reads TGTGCCAGCAGTATCAGGGGAACCGGGACTGAAGCTTTCTTT.

The DNA of the CDR3 is TGTGCCAGCAGCCCCCCGGGGCCGAATCAGCCCCAGCATTTT. This translates into CASSPPGPNQPQHF. The genes are TRBV5-6 and TRBJ1-5, with D maybe TRBD1 (5 bases). The CDR3 has 14 amino acids. Looked up from germline, CDR1 is SGHDT and CDR2 is YYEEEE. Trimming left V 4 bases short and J 4 bases short, with 12 bases between.

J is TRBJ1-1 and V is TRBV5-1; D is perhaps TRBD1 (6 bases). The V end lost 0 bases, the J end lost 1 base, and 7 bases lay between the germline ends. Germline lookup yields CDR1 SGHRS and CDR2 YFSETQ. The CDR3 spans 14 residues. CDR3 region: CASSLGGQNTEAFF. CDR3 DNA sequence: TGCGCCAGCAGCTTGGGGGGACAGAACACTGAAGCTTTCTTT.

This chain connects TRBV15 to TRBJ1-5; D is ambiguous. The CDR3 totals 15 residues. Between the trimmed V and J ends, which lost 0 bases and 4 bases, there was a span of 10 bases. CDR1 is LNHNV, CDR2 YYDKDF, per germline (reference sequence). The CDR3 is CATSRDGRQNQPQHF. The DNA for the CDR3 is TGTGCCACCAGCAGAGATGGACGGCAGAATCAGCCCCAGCATTTT.

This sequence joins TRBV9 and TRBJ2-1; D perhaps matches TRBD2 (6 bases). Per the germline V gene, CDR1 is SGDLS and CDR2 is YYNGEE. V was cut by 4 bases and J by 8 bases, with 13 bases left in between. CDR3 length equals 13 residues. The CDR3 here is CASSPGLADEQFF. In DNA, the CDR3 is TGTGCCAGCAGCCCGGGACTGGCAGATGAGCAGTTCTTC.

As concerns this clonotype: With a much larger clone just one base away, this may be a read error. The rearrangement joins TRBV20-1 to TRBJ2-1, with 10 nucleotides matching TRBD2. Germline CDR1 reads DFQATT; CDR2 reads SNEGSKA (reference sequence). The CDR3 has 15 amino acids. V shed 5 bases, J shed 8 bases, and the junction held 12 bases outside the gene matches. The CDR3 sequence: CSADFGTSVRDEQFF. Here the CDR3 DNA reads TGCAGTGCTGATTTCGGGACTAGCGTTAGGGATGAGCAGTTCTTC.

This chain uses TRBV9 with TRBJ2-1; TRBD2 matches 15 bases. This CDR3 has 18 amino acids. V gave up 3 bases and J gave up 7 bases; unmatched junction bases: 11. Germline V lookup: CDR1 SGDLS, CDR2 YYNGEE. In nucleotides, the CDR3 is TGTGCCAGCAGCGCATTGGGGGGACTAGCGGGAGGATGGAATGAGCAGTTCTTC. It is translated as CASSALGGLAGGWNEQFF.

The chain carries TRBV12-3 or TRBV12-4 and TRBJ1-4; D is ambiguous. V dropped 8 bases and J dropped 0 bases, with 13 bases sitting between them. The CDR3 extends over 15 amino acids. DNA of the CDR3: TGTGCCAGCGGGCCCGGACCCCCAACTAATGAAAAACTGTTTTTT. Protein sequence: CASGPGPPTNEKLFF.

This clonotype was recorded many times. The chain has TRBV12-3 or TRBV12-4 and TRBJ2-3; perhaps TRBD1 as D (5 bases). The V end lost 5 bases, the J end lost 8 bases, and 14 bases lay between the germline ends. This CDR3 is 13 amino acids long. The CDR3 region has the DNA TGTGCCAGCAGTCCGGGCTCTCAGGGTACGCAGTATTTT. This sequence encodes CASSPGSQGTQYF.

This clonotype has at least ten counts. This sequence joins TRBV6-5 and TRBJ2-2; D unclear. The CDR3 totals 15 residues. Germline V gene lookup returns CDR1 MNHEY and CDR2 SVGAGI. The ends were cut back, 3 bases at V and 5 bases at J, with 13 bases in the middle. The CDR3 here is CASSYEYRATGELFF. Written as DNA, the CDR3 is TGTGCCAGCAGTTATGAATACAGAGCTACCGGGGAGCTGTTTTTT.

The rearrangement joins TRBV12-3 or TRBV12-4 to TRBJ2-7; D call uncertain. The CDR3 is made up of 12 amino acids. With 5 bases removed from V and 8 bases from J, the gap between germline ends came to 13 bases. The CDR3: CASSPTTRKQYF. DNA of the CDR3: TGTGCCAGCAGTCCCACCACAAGGAAGCAGTACTTC.

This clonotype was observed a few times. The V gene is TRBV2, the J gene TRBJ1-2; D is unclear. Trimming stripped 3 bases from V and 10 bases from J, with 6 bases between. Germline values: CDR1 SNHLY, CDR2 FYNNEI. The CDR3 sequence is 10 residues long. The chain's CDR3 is CASSERLYTF. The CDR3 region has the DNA TGTGCCAGCAGTGAGAGGCTCTACACCTTC. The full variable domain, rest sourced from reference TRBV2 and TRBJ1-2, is EPEVTQTPSHQVTQMGQEVILRCVPISNHLYFYWYRQILGQKVEFLVSFYNNEISEKSEIFDDQFSVERPDGSNFTLKIRSTKLEDSAMYFCASSERLYTFGSGTRLTVV.

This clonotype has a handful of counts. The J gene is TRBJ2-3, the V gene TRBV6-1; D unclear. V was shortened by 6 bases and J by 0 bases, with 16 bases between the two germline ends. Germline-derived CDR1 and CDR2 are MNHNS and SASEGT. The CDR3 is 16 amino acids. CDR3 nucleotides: TGTGCCAGCAGGACCGACTGGCCTATAAGCACAGATACGCAGTATTTT. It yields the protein CASRTDWPISTDTQYF.

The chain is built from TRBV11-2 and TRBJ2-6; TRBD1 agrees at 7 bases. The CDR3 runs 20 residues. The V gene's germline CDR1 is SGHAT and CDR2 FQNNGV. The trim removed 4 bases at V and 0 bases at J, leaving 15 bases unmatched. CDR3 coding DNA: TGTGCCAGCAGCTCCACCCGACAGGGACCTTTTATCTCTGGGGCCAACGTCCTGACTTTC. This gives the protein CASSSTRQGPFISGANVLTF.

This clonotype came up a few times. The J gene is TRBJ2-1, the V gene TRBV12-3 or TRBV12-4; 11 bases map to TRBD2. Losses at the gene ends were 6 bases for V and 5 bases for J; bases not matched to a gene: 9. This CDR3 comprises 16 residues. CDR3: CASSVRPGLADNEQFF. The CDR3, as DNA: TGTGCCAGCAGCGTACGACCGGGACTAGCGGACAATGAGCAGTTCTTC.

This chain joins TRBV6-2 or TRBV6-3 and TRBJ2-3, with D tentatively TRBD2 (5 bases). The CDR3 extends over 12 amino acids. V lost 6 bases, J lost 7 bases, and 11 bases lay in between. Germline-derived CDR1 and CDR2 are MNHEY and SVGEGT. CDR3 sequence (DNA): TGTGCCAGCAGGGCAGAGGGAAATACGCAGTATTTT. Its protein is CASRAEGNTQYF.

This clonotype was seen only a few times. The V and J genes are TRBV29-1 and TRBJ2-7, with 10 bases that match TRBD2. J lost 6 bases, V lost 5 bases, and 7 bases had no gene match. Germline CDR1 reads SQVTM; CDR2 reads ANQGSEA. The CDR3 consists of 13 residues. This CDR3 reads CSVRAGGPSEQYF. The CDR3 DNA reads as TGCAGCGTTAGAGCGGGAGGGCCCAGCGAGCAGTACTTC.

DNA for the CDR3: TGTGCCAGCAGCCCACTACCGAACACCGGGGAGCTGTTTTTT. Protein: CASSPLPNTGELFF. V usage is TRBV7-8 and J usage is TRBJ2-2, with D unresolved. Trimming shortened V by 5 bases and J by 0 bases, and 7 bases separated the two germline ends. The CDR3 covers 14 residues. The germline V gene has CDR1 SGHVS and CDR2 FQNEAQ. Full variable domain (outside the CDR3, taken from reference TRBV7-8 and TRBJ2-2): GAGVSQSPRYKVAKRGQDVALRCDPISGHVSLFWYQQALGQGPEFLTYFQNEAQLDKSGLPSDRFFAERPEGSVSTLKIQRTQQEDSAVYLCASSPLPNTGELFFGEGSRLTVL.

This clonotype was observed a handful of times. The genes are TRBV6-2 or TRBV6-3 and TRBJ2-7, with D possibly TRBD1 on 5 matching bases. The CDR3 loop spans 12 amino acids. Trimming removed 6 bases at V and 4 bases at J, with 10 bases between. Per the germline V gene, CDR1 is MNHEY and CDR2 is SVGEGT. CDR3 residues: CASSSDRYEQYF. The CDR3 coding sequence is TGTGCCAGCAGCTCCGACAGATACGAGCAGTACTTC.

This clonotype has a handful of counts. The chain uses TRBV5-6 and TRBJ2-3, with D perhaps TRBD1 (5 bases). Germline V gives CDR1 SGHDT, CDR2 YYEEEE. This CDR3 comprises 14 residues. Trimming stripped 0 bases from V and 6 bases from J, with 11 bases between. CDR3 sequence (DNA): TGTGCCAGCAGCTTGGGGGGCCTCCGGGATACGCAGTATTTT. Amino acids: CASSLGGLRDTQYF.

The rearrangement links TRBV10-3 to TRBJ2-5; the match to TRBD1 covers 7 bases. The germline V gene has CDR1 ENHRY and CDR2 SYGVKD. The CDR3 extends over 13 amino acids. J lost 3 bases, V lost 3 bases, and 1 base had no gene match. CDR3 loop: CAISDGQEETQYF. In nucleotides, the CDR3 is TGTGCCATCAGTGATGGACAGGAAGAGACCCAGTACTTC.